Listed here are 18 T cell receptor beta chains from one sample, sequenced in a study of glioma-infiltrating T cells after dendritic cell vaccination. TCRdb's copy holds only in-frame clones and misses some; the assay was immunoSEQ multiplex PCR. The sample includes some 70,000 clones, 81% of them seen just once. The sequenced sample was blood, obtained before dendritic cell vaccination. The origin of the receptors is a human donor with glioblastoma.

V is TRBV29-1 and J is TRBJ1-1; D uncertain. The CDR3 loop spans 14 amino acids. Trimming cost V 2 bases and J 0 bases, with 10 bases left between them. Germline V CDR1 and CDR2: SQVTM, ANQGSEA. In nucleotides, the CDR3 is TGCAGCGTTGAACTTGAACTTATGAACACTGAAGCTTTCTTT. Encoded protein: CSVELELMNTEAFF.

This chain uses TRBV9 with TRBJ2-5; 10 nucleotides match TRBD2. Germline values: CDR1 SGDLS, CDR2 YYNGEE. The junction had 7 bases not matched to a gene; V was cut back by 0 bases and J by 5 bases. CDR3 length: 16 residues. The CDR3 DNA reads TGTGCCAGCAGCGTAGCGAGCGGGGGGGCTTGGGAGACCCAGTACTTC. Encoded protein: CASSVASGGAWETQYF.

This rearrangement joins TRBV2 to TRBJ2-7; D is perhaps TRBD2 (6 bases). V lost 6 bases to trimming and J lost 0 bases, with 12 bases between them. The germline V gene encodes CDR1 SNHLY and CDR2 FYNNEI. The CDR3 length is 14 residues. This CDR3 reads CASRGDWSSYEQYF. The CDR3 region has the DNA TGTGCCAGCAGGGGGGACTGGAGCTCCTACGAGCAGTACTTC. The complete variable domain, with remaining parts taken from reference TRBV2 and TRBJ2-7, reads EPEVTQTPSHQVTQMGQEVILRCVPISNHLYFYWYRQILGQKVEFLVSFYNNEISEKSEIFDDQFSVERPDGSNFTLKIRSTKLEDSAMYFCASRGDWSSYEQYFGPGTRLTVT.

For the CDR3, the DNA is TGCGCCAGCAGCACCTCCGGGACAGGGGGCGAAGCTTTCTTT. Amino acids: CASSTSGTGGEAFF. The chain is built from TRBV5-1 and TRBJ1-1; TRBD1 aligns across 12 bases. This CDR3 contains 14 residues. Germline loops: CDR1 SGHRS, CDR2 YFSETQ. V lost 4 bases, J lost 8 bases, and 6 bases stayed unmatched.

The chain carries TRBV19 and TRBJ1-6; 11 positions agree with TRBD1. Per the germline V gene, CDR1 is LNHDA and CDR2 is SQIVND (reference sequence). V lost 6 bases to trimming and J lost 9 bases; unmatched junction nucleotides: 7. This CDR3 region has 15 residues. In DNA form, the CDR3 reads TGTGCCAGTAGCACCATGGACAGGGGGCTTTCACCCCTCCACTTT. Amino acids: CASSTMDRGLSPLHF.

The CDR3 nucleotides are TGTGCCAGCAGCTTACCGGTAGAGGAGACCCAGTACTTC. Protein sequence: CASSLPVEETQYF. This rearrangement joins TRBV7-2 to TRBJ2-5, with unresolved D. The length of the CDR3 is 13 residues. Trimming left V 2 bases short and J 5 bases short, with 9 bases between. Germline CDR1 and CDR2: SGHTA and FQGNSA.

This chain links TRBV6-5 with TRBJ2-5; D is possibly TRBD1 (5 bases). V was cut by 4 bases and J by 4 bases, with 13 bases left in between. This CDR3 comprises 14 residues. From germline, CDR1 is MNHEY and CDR2 SVGAGI. The DNA for the CDR3 is TGTGCCAGCAGTTCACTGGCAGGGCGAGAGACCCAGTACTTC. Residues: CASSSLAGRETQYF.

J is TRBJ1-6 and V is TRBV7-2, with D perhaps TRBD1 (5 bases). In germline, CDR1 is SGHTA, CDR2 FQGNSA. This CDR3 has 16 amino acids. V gave up 2 bases and J gave up 5 bases, with 13 bases separating them. For the CDR3, the DNA is TGTGCCAGCAGCTTATTCGACAGAACCAATAATTCACCCCTCCACTTT. It specifies CASSLFDRTNNSPLHF.

The rearrangement uses TRBV13 and TRBJ1-2; D is unclear. This CDR3 comprises 13 residues. Germline assignment: CDR1 PRHDT and CDR2 FYEKMQ (reference sequence). Deletions cut 5 bases from V and 5 bases from J, with 12 bases between. This CDR3 reads CASSGPSPYGYTF. Written as DNA, the CDR3 is TGTGCCAGCAGCGGCCCATCGCCATATGGCTACACCTTC.

The J gene is TRBJ2-3, the V gene TRBV2; TRBD1 agrees at 9 bases. The CDR3 sequence is 15 residues long. The V segment lost 8 bases and the J segment 3 bases; nucleotides outside the gene matches: 9. Germline CDR1 reads SNHLY; CDR2 reads FYNNEI. The DNA for the CDR3 is TGTGCCAGCTCCCCGGGACAGGGAGGGACAGATACGCAGTATTTT. Translation gives CASSPGQGGTDTQYF.

The chain uses TRBV7-2 and TRBJ1-1, with 8 bases lining up with TRBD1. Germline assignment: CDR1 SGHTA and CDR2 FQGNSA. The V and J ends lost 0 bases and 4 bases, in that order; junction bases with no gene match: 7. The CDR3 spans 16 residues. CDR3 sequence reads: CASSLAGTGPGTEAFF. DNA for the CDR3: TGTGCCAGCAGCTTAGCAGGGACAGGTCCGGGCACTGAAGCTTTCTTT.

This chain links TRBV6-6 with TRBJ2-5, with 8 bases matching TRBD2. There are 15 residues in the CDR3. V lost 2 bases and J lost 3; bases outside the gene matches: 5. In germline, CDR1 is MNHNY, CDR2 SVGAGI (reference sequence). The CDR3 region has the DNA TGTGCCAGCAGTTACGGTCCGGGACTAGAAGAGACCCAGTACTTC. This gives the protein CASSYGPGLEETQYF.

This clone has more than one count but fewer than ten. The CDR3 region is CASSQALDRGWETQYF. The DNA for the CDR3 is TGCGCCAGCAGCCAGGCCCTGGACAGGGGATGGGAGACCCAGTACTTC. This chain links TRBV4-3 with TRBJ2-5; TRBD1 agrees at 9 bases. The CDR3 is 16 amino acids. Germline V gene data show CDR1 as LGHNA and CDR2 as YSLEER. The V and J ends lost 3 bases and 5 bases, in that order; junction bases with no gene match: 10.

The rearrangement uses TRBV6-5 and TRBJ2-1, with TRBD2 matching 10 bases. The germline CDR1 and CDR2 sequences are MNHEY and SVGAGI. The CDR3 extends over 14 amino acids. J was trimmed by 3 bases and V by 8 bases; bases with no gene match: 4. CDR3 sequence: CASGLAGDYNEQFF. DNA for the CDR3: TGTGCCAGCGGTCTAGCGGGGGACTACAATGAGCAGTTCTTC.

The V and J genes are TRBV13 and TRBJ1-1; TRBD1 aligns across 8 bases. Per the germline V gene, CDR1 is PRHDT and CDR2 is FYEKMQ (reference sequence). The ends lost 5 bases at V and 6 bases at J; junction bases unmatched: 11. The length of the CDR3 is 15 residues. CDR3 loop: CASSIGQGGGSEAFF. The CDR3 bases are TGTGCCAGCAGCATCGGACAGGGCGGAGGGTCTGAAGCTTTCTTT.

This clone was seen a few times. The chain uses TRBV11-2 and TRBJ2-3; 7 nucleotides line up with TRBD2. CDR3 length: 15 residues. Germline V gene lookup returns CDR1 SGHAT and CDR2 FQNNGV. V shed 0 bases, J shed 3 bases, and the junction held 3 bases outside the gene matches. The CDR3 region is CASSLDWGGTDTQYF. The CDR3 DNA is TGTGCCAGCAGCTTAGATTGGGGGGGGACAGATACGCAGTATTTT.

This sequence joins TRBV9 and TRBJ2-7; 9 bases line up with TRBD1. Germline CDR1 is SGDLS and CDR2 is YYNGEE. Trimming cost V 2 bases and J 6 bases; bases outside gene matches: 6. The CDR3 is 14 amino acids. This chain's CDR3 is CASSVGTGISEQYF. In DNA form, the CDR3 reads TGTGCCAGCAGCGTCGGGACAGGGATTAGCGAGCAGTACTTC.

V usage is TRBV7-2 and J usage is TRBJ1-4; D is ambiguous. The length of the CDR3 is 14 residues. V was shortened by 5 bases and J by 0 bases, with 7 bases between the two germline ends. The germline gives CDR1 SGHTA, CDR2 FQGNSA. CDR3 region: CASSPVSTNEKLFF. The CDR3, as DNA: TGTGCCAGCAGCCCGGTCTCAACTAATGAAAAACTGTTTTTT.